This T cell receptor (beta chain) was recovered during a study of T cells in Graves' hyperthyroidism and ophthalmopathy. Notes on the study in general: Within blood appeared most thyroid clonotypes that had expanded above 0.001.

Blood from later-ophthalmopathy patients was taken at first hyperthyroidism diagnosis. This clonotype has only a few counts. Its antigen is unknown. There are 15 residues in the CDR3. Germline values: CDR1 LGHNA, CDR2 YNFKEQ. V lost 3 bases to trimming and J lost 4 bases; unmatched junction nucleotides: 6. The investigators amplified TCR beta CDR3 regions from RNA transcripts. First-round RT-PCR of the TCR CDR3 relied on the HTBI primer set. TCRdb fed the multiplex PCR reads into MiXCR, producing one record per CDR3 protein. This table holds about 400,000 distinct CDR3 sequences, approximately 14% found once.

V gene TRBV4-2 combines with J gene TRBJ2-5; TRBD1 matches 9 bases. The TCR sequence derives from a woman younger than 30 with Graves' hyperthyroidism that later progressed to Graves' ophthalmopathy. The sequencing sample was made of blood. CDR3: CASSQPGQGLETQYF. Written as DNA, the CDR3 is TGTGCCAGCAGCCAGCCGGGACAGGGCCTAGAGACCCAGTACTTC.